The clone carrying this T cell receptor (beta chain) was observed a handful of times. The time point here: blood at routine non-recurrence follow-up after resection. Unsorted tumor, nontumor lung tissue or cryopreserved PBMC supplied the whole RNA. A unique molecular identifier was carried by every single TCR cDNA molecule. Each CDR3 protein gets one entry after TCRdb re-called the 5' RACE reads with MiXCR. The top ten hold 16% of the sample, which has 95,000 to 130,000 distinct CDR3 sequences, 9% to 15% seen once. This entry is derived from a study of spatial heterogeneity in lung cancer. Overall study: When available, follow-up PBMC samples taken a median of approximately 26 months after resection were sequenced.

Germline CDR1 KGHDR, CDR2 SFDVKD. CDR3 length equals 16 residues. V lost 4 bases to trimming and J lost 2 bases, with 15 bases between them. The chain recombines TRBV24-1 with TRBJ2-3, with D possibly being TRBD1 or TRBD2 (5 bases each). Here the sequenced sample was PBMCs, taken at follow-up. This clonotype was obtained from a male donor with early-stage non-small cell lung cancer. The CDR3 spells CATSDPGTSTTDTQYF. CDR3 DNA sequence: TGTGCCACCAGTGACCCCGGGACCTCTACCACAGATACGCAGTATTTT.